A selection of T cell receptor beta chains follows, all from one sample in a study of blood T cell repertoires in COVID-19. The table came from immunoSEQ multiplex PCR; TCRdb's copy has only in-frame clones and leaves some out. The data show under 200,000 clones, more than 65% seen once. The specimen sequenced was PBMCs or T cells enriched from blood (not recorded which). These receptors all stem from a man in his fifties or sixties who had recovered from COVID-19. Each CDR3 is given with its conserved first and last residue. Fields, in order: CDR3 protein, CDR3 DNA, D gene, clone size, V gene, J gene. D genes are given only for firm matches. The size field is filled for only some rows; it gives once, few, many or a size class.

CDR3aa: CASSFLAFDNEQFF
CDR3nt: TGTGCCAGCAGTTTCCTAGCCTTTGACAATGAGCAGTTCTTC
d_gene: -
abundance: -
v_gene: TRBV27
j_gene: TRBJ2-1

CDR3aa: CAISESTGVTSGYTF
CDR3nt: TGTGCCATCAGTGAGTCGACAGGGGTTACTAGTGGCTACACCTTC
d_gene: TRBD1
abundance: once
v_gene: TRBV10-3
j_gene: TRBJ1-2

CDR3aa: CSASPPYFGGYTF
CDR3nt: TGCAGTGCTAGTCCTCCCTATTTTGGTGGCTACACCTTC
d_gene: -
abundance: -
v_gene: TRBV20-1
j_gene: TRBJ1-2

CDR3aa: CASSQSRALEAFF
CDR3nt: TGCGCCAGCAGTCAATCACGAGCTCTTGAAGCTTTCTTT
d_gene: -
abundance: -
v_gene: TRBV23-1
j_gene: TRBJ1-1

CDR3aa: CASSQEGGGTVGELFF
CDR3nt: TGCGCCAGCAGCCAAGAAGGTGGGGGGACAGTCGGGGAGCTGTTTTTT
d_gene: -
abundance: few
v_gene: TRBV4-1
j_gene: TRBJ2-2

CDR3aa: CASMTGWANEQFF
CDR3nt: TGTGCCAGCATGACGGGGTGGGCCAATGAGCAGTTCTTC
d_gene: -
abundance: -
v_gene: TRBV6-5
j_gene: TRBJ2-1

CDR3aa: CASSPARGLGNTIYF
CDR3nt: TGTGCCAGCAGTCCCGCAAGGGGGCTCGGAAACACCATATATTTT
d_gene: TRBD1
abundance: -
v_gene: TRBV6-5
j_gene: TRBJ1-3

CDR3aa: CASSTTGGTGVNQPQHF
CDR3nt: TGTGCCAGCAGCACAACTGGAGGGACAGGGGTCAATCAGCCCCAGCATTTT
d_gene: TRBD1
abundance: -
v_gene: TRBV5-6
j_gene: TRBJ1-5

CDR3aa: CASSLRQGGLEKLFF
CDR3nt: TGTGCCAGCAGTCTAAGGCAGGGAGGGTTAGAAAAACTGTTTTTT
d_gene: -
abundance: -
v_gene: TRBV6-5
j_gene: TRBJ1-4

CDR3aa: CASSRETQYF
CDR3nt: TGTGCCAGCAGCCGAGAGACCCAGTACTTC
d_gene: -
abundance: once
v_gene: TRBV7-9
j_gene: TRBJ2-5

CDR3aa: CASSLVPRQGARRSYEQYF
CDR3nt: TGTGCCAGCAGCTTAGTACCCCGGCAGGGGGCCCGACGGAGCTACGAGCAGTACTTC
d_gene: TRBD1
abundance: -
v_gene: TRBV7-8
j_gene: TRBJ2-7

CDR3aa: CATSRVRTGTYEQYF
CDR3nt: TGTGCCACCAGCAGAGTTAGGACAGGGACCTACGAGCAGTACTTC
d_gene: TRBD1
abundance: -
v_gene: TRBV15
j_gene: TRBJ2-7

CDR3aa: CASSQDWPAREQYF
CDR3nt: TGCGCCAGCAGCCAAGATTGGCCCGCCCGCGAGCAGTACTTC
d_gene: -
abundance: -
v_gene: TRBV4-1
j_gene: TRBJ2-7

CDR3aa: CASTGGLNTEAFF
CDR3nt: TGTGCCAGCACCGGGGGTTTGAACACTGAAGCTTTCTTT
d_gene: -
abundance: -
v_gene: TRBV27
j_gene: TRBJ1-1